The present T cell receptor beta chain was sequenced within a study of blood T cells in healthy people across ages. Germline assignment: CDR1 MGHDK and CDR2 SYGVNS. This CDR3 contains 15 residues. As for this clonotype: Sequence at one end of the junction differs from germline and may be a read error.

Then a second PCR, running roughly 7 to 11 cycles, was carried out with a sample-barcoded 5' primer and a J-beta primer mix. Each of the samples gave a minimum of 3 million paired-end reads that contained CDR3. TCRdb reprocessed the 5' RACE reads with MiXCR, giving one entry per CDR3 protein. In the table there are 1.5 million to 2 million distinct CDR3 sequences, about 39% of which are singletons. Isolated PBMCs totaled at least 6 million in each sample. This chain links TRBV25-1 with TRBJ1-4, with D hard to call. The specimen sequenced was blood. This receptor was obtained from a human donor in good health. CDR3 DNA: TGTGCCAGCGGTGAACTTGATCTCACCGAGGAAAAACTGTTTTTT. This encodes CASGELDLTEEKLFF.